The rows below give T cell receptor beta chains drawn from one sample of a study of blood T cell repertoires in COVID-19. Clones were read by immunoSEQ multiplex PCR, and TCRdb kept only the in-frame ones, dropping some. The sample contains roughly 71,000 clones, around 90% of which appear only once. Sequenced material: peripheral blood. All receptors come from a man aged 50 or older with acute or convalescent COVID-19. Each CDR3 is given with its conserved first and last residue. Each record gives: clone size, J gene, D gene, V gene, CDR3 DNA, CDR3 protein. D genes are given only for firm matches. Rows may omit the clone size; those that give it use once, few, many or a size class.

>.|TRBJ2-1|TRBD1|TRBV9
TGTGCCAGCAGCGGGCACACAGGGGGCGCATCCTACAATGAGCAGTTCTTC
CASSGHTGGASYNEQFF
>.|TRBJ2-7|.|TRBV13
TGTGCCAGCCCGCTACAGGACGGAGCTTACGAGCAGTACTTC
CASPLQDGAYEQYF
>.|TRBJ2-7|.|TRBV6-6
TGTGCCAGCAGTTACTCGCCAGGGGTCTCCTACGAGCAGTACTTC
CASSYSPGVSYEQYF
>.|TRBJ1-6|.|TRBV9
TGTGCCAGCAGCGTAGGGCAGGGGCAAGATTATTCACCCCTCCACTTT
CASSVGQGQDYSPLHF
>.|TRBJ2-7|TRBD1|TRBV25-1
TGTGCCAGCAGGGGACAGGGAGGTTCCTACGAGCAGTACTTC
CASRGQGGSYEQYF
>few|TRBJ1-5|.|TRBV19
TGTGCCAGTAGTATAGAGGGGGCTAAGCAGCCCCAGCATTTT
CASSIEGAKQPQHF
>.|TRBJ1-4|.|TRBV7-9
TGTGCCAGCAGCCCCAGGGGTTGGGAAAAACTGTTTTTT
CASSPRGWEKLFF
>.|TRBJ1-2|TRBD1|TRBV20-1
TGCAGTGCAACAGGGGACTATGGCTACACCTTC
CSATGDYGYTF
>medium-sized|TRBJ2-5|TRBD1|TRBV19
TGTGCCAGTAGTATAGACTGGACAGGGTTCTTAGAGACCCAGTACTTC
CASSIDWTGFLETQYF
>.|TRBJ2-5|.|TRBV12-5
TGTGCTAGTGGTTTGAGGTCGTGGGGGGGCGAAGTGGGAACCCAGTACTTC
CASGLRSWGGEVGTQYF
>.|TRBJ2-3|TRBD2|TRBV9
TGTGCCAGCAGCGTAGATCCAGCGGGGGACACAGATACGCAGTATTTT
CASSVDPAGDTDTQYF
>.|TRBJ2-7|TRBD1|TRBV6-5
TGTGCCAGCAGTTCCAATCGGGACAGCGAGCAGTACTTC
CASSSNRDSEQYF
>.|TRBJ2-2|TRBD2|TRBV19
TGTGCCAGTTTTTCTAGCGGGGGGCGTAACGGGGAGCTGTTTTTT
CASFSSGGRNGELFF
>.|TRBJ2-7|.|TRBV27
TGTGCCAGCAGTCCCTTAGACAGCTACGAGCAGTACTTC
CASSPLDSYEQYF
>.|TRBJ2-7|TRBD1|TRBV11-1
TGTGCCAGCAGCTCGGGACAGGGGGCCCACGAGCAGTACTTC
CASSSGQGAHEQYF
>.|TRBJ1-1|.|TRBV5-5
TGTGCCAGCAGCTGGCGAGGGCAGCACGCTGAAGCTTTCTTT
CASSWRGQHAEAFF
>.|TRBJ1-5|.|TRBV19
TGTGCCAGTAGTAGGGAGGACTATAGCAATCAGCCCCAGCATTTT
CASSREDYSNQPQHF
>few|TRBJ2-7|.|TRBV24-1
TGTGCCACCAGCAGGGGCGGTTCCGACTACGAGCAGTACTTC
CATSRGGSDYEQYF
>.|TRBJ2-7|.|TRBV10-1
TGCGCCAGCAGTGAGCAAGGGGCCACGCTAGGGGAGCAGTACTTC
CASSEQGATLGEQYF
>.|TRBJ1-2|TRBD1|TRBV11-1
TGTGCCAGCAGCGCGGGGACAGGGGGACGGTATGGCTACACCTTC
CASSAGTGGRYGYTF
>.|TRBJ2-5|TRBD1|TRBV12-3/TRBV12-4
TGTGCCAGCAGTTTGGACAGGGAAGAGACCCAGTACTTC
CASSLDREETQYF
>.|TRBJ1-1|.|TRBV30
TGTGCCTGGAGTATGGGACACAGTAATGAGAACACTGAAGCTTTCTTT
CAWSMGHSNENTEAFF
>.|TRBJ2-5|TRBD2|TRBV6-6
TGTGCCAGCAGTCCCCGTTGGGGGAGCGGGGGGATCCAAGAGACCCAGTACTTC
CASSPRWGSGGIQETQYF
>.|TRBJ2-5|TRBD2|TRBV5-1
TGCGCCAGCAGCTTGGTTCTAGCGGGGAGGGAGACCCAGTACTTC
CASSLVLAGRETQYF
>.|TRBJ2-2|.|TRBV6-5
TGTGCCAGCAGTTACTCGAGGGTTCCGAGCACCGGGGAGCTGTTTTTT
CASSYSRVPSTGELFF
>.|TRBJ2-2|.|TRBV7-9
TGTGCCAGCAGCTTGAGCCAGAACACCGGGGAGCTGTTTTTT
CASSLSQNTGELFF
>once|TRBJ2-5|.|TRBV3-1/TRBV3-2
TGTGCCAGCAGCCAAGGAGGACACGGGAGTAGGACCCAGTACTTC
CASSQGGHGSRTQYF